This T cell receptor beta chain stems from a study of low-dose radiotherapy and immunotherapy resistance in tumors. Study-wide context: Cohort 2, a group dosed every two weeks at 1 Gy per fraction, received 13 Gy in total over 26 weeks. Every two weeks, cyclophosphamide 200 mg/m2 was infused one day before radiation plus immunotherapy.

Time point here: after trial treatment. Described treatment: LDRT plus nivolumab, ipilimumab, low-dose cyclophosphamide and aspirin (RACIN trial). cDNA synthesis used a TRAV/TRBV-specific primer set for both chains. A constant-region primer paired with the V-primer adapter amplified TCRs over 20 PCR cycles. MiXCR, applied by TCRdb to the reads, yields one record per CDR3 protein. The sample contains some 100,000 distinct CDR3 sequences, about 20% of which appear only once. Trimming cost V 4 bases and J 11 bases, with 20 bases left between them. CDR1 is LGHDT and CDR2 is YNNKEL in the germline V gene (reference sequence). This CDR3 spans 14 amino acids. This clonotype showed up many times.

The V gene is TRBV3-1, the J gene TRBJ2-5; possibly TRBD2 for D (6 bases). The sequence was collected from a female donor with ovarian cancer. The starting material was PBMCs, obtained after low-dose radiotherapy plus immunotherapy. The CDR3, as DNA: TGTGCCAGCAGCCCCCCTGAGGGACTCTCGGGTCAGTACTTC. As protein: CASSPPEGLSGQYF.